This T cell receptor beta chain appears in the sequencing data of a study of shared clonotypes between healthy human individuals. As regards this clone: Its antigen remains unknown.

Deep-level running was used for the assay. Original processing methods: There were no quality scores in the junction-only immunoSEQ sequences, so filtering differed. Using immunoSEQ multiplex PCR, the repertoire was profiled, and TCRdb retains in-frame clones only, with some absent. For V, J and clone size, that table is used; D and trimming come from the DNA. The table shows about 2 million clones, with 85% to 95% occurring only once. J lost 2 bases, V lost 4 bases, and 6 bases had no gene match. Germline V gives CDR1 SQVTM, CDR2 ANQGSEA. The CDR3 sequence is 14 residues long. Study-wide findings and caveats: The study drew on few donors, limiting represented genetic and exposure-history diversity. About 5% of naive CD4 clonotypes were shared across four donors.

The chain recombines TRBV29-1 with TRBJ2-7; 9 nucleotides agree with TRBD2. The specimen was naive CD4+ T cells sorted from blood. As for subset: CD45RA+ positively selected. The receptor was derived from a man between 18 and 35 years old in good health. DNA for the CDR3: TGCAGCGTTGGATTGACTAGCGGAGCCTACGAGCAGTACTTC. Amino acid sequence: CSVGLTSGAYEQYF.